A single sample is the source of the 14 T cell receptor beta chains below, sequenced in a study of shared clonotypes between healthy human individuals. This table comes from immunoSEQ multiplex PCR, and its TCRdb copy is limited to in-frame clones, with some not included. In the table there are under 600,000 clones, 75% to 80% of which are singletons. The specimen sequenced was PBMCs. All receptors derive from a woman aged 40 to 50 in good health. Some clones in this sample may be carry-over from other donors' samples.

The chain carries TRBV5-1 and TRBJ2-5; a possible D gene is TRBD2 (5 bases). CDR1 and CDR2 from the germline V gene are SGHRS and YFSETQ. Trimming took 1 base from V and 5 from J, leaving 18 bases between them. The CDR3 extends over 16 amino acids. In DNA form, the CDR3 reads TGCGCCAGCAGCTTGAGCGGTCGTCTGGTCCCGGAGACCCAGTACTTC. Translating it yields CASSLSGRLVPETQYF.

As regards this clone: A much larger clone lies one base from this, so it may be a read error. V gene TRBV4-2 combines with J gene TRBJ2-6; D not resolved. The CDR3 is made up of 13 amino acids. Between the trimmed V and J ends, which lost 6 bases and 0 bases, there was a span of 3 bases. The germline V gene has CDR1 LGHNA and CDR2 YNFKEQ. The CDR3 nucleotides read TGTGCCAGCAGTCCCTCTGGGGCCAACGTCCTGACTTTC. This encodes CASSPSGANVLTF.

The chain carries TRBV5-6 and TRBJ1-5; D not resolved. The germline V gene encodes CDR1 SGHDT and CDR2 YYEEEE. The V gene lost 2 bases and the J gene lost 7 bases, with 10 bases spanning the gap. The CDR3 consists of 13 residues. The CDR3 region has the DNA TGTGCCAGCAGCTTTGGCAGGAACCAGCCCCAGCATTTT. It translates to CASSFGRNQPQHF.

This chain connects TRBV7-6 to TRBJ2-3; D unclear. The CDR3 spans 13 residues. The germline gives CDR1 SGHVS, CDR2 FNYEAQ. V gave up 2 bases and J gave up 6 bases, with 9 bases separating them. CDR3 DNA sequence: TGTGCCAGCAGCTTAAAAGCCGCGGATACGCAGTATTTT. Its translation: CASSLKAADTQYF.

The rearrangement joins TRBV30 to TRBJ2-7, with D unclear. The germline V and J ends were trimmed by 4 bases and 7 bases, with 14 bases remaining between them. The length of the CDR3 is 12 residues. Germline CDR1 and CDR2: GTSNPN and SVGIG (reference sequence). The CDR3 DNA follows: TGTGCCTGGATGCTCGACTTTAAAGAGCAGTACTTC. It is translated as CAWMLDFKEQYF. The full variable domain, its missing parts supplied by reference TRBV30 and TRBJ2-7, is SQTIHQWPATLVQPVGSPLSLECTVEGTSNPNLYWYRQAAGRGLQLLFYSVGIGQISSEVPQNLSASRPQDRQFILSSKKLLLSDSGFYLCAWMLDFKEQYFGPGTRLTVT.

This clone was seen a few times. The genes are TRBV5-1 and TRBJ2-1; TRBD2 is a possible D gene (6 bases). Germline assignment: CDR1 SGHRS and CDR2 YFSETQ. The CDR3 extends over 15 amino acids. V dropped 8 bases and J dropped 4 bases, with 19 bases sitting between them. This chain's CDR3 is CASTALGGTYNEQFF. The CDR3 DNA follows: TGCGCCAGTACCGCCCTAGGCGGGACGTACAATGAGCAGTTCTTC. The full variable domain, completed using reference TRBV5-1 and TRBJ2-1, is KAGVTQTPRYLIKTRGQQVTLSCSPISGHRSVSWYQQTPGQGLQFLFEYFSETQRNKGNFPGRFSGRQFSNSRSEMNVSTLELGDSALYLCASTALGGTYNEQFFGPGTRLTVL.

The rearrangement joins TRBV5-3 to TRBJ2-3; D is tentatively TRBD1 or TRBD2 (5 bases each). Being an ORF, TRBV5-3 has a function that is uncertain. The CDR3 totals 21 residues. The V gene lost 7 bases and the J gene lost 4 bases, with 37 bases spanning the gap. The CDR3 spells CARQPEGRLAWWDPGPDTQYF. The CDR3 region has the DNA TGTGCCAGACAGCCCGAGGGAAGGCTAGCATGGTGGGACCCCGGCCCAGATACGCAGTATTTT.

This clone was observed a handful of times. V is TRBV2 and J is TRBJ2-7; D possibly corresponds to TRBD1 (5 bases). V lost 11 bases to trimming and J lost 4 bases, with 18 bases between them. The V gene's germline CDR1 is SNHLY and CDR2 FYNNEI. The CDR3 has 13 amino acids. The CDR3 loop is CAGRQLDLYEQYF. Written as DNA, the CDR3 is TGTGCCGGTCGACAGCTAGACCTGTACGAGCAGTACTTC.

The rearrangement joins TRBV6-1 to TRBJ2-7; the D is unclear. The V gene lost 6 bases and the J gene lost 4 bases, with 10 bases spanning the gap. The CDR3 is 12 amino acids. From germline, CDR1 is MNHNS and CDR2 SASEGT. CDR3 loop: CASSRAAYEQYF. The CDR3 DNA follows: TGTGCCAGCAGCCGGGCGGCGTACGAGCAGTACTTC.

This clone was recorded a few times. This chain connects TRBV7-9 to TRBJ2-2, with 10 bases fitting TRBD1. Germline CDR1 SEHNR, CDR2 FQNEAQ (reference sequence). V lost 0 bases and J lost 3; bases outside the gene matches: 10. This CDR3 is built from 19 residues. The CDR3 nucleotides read TGTGCCAGCAGCTTAGCGACAGGGGGCGCGACTTGGTACACCGGGGAGCTGTTTTTT. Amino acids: CASSLATGGATWYTGELFF.

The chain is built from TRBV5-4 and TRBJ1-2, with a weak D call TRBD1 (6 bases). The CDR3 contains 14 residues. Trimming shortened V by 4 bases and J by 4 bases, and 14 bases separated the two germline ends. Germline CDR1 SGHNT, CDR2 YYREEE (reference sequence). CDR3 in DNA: TGTGCCAGCAGCACCCCGGGGGGCAGCTATGGCTACACCTTC. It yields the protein CASSTPGGSYGYTF.

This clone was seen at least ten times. The CDR3 loop is CSVQGGGLANEQYF. The DNA of the CDR3 is TGCAGCGTCCAAGGAGGGGGACTAGCGAACGAGCAGTACTTC. V usage is TRBV29-1 and J usage is TRBJ2-7; 10 nucleotides match TRBD2. Germline V gene lookup returns CDR1 SQVTM and CDR2 ANQGSEA. Trimming took 6 bases from V and 5 from J; bases not matched to a gene: 10. This CDR3 comprises 14 residues.

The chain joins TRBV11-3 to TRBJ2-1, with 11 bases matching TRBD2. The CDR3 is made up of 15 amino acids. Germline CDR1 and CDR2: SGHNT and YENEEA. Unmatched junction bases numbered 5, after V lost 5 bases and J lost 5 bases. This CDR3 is CASSRSGRVDNEQFF. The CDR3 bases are TGTGCCAGCAGCCGTAGCGGGAGGGTCGACAATGAGCAGTTCTTC.

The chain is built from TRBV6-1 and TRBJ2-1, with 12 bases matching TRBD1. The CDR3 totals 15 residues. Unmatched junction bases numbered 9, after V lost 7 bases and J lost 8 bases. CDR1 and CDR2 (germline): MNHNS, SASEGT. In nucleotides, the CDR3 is TGTGCCAGCAACCCCGGGACAGGGGGCTGGGATGAGCAGTTCTTC. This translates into CASNPGTGGWDEQFF.